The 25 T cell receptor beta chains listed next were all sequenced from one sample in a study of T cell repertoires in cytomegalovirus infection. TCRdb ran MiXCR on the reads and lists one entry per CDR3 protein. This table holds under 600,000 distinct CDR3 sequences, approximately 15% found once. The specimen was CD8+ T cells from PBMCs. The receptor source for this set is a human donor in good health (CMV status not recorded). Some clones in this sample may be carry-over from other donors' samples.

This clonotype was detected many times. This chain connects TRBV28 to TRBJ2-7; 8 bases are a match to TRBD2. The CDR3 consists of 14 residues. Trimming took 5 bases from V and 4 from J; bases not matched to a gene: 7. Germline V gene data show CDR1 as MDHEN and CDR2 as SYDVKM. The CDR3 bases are TGTGCCAGCAGTCCCAGCGGGAGAGGATACGAGCAGTACTTC. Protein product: CASSPSGRGYEQYF. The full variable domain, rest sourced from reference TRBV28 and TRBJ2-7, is DVKVTQSSRYLVKRTGEKVFLECVQDMDHENMFWYRQDPGLGLRLIYFSYDVKMKEKGDIPEGYSVSREKKERFSLILESASTNQTSMYLCASSPSGRGYEQYFGPGTRLTVT.

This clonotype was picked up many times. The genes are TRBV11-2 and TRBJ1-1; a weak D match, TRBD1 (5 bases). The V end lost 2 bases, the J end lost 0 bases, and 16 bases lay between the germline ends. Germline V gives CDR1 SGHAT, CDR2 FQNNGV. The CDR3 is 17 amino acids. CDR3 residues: CASSLWGSGAMNTEAFF. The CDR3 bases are TGTGCCAGCAGCTTATGGGGGAGCGGGGCCATGAACACTGAAGCTTTCTTT.

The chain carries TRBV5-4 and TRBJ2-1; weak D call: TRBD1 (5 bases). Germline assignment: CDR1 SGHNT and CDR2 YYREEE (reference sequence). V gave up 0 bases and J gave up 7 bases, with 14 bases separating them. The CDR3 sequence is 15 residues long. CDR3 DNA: TGTGCCAGCAGCTTGGGCAGGTCCCAGGGTAATGAGCAGTTCTTC. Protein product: CASSLGRSQGNEQFF.

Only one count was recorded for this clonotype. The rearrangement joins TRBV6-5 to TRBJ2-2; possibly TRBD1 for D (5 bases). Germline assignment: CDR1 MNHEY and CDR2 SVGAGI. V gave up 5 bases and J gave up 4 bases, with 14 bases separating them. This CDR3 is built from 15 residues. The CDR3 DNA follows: TGTGCCAGCAGTCGCAGGGTGGTGGGCACCGGGGAGCTGTTTTTT. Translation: CASSRRVVGTGELFF.

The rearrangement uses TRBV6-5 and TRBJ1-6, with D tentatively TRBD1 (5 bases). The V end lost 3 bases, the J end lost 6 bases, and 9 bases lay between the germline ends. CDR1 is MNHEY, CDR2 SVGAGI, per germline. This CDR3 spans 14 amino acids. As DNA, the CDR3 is TGTGCCAGCAGTTATGGGGCCGCTAATTCACCCCTCCACTTT. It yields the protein CASSYGAANSPLHF.

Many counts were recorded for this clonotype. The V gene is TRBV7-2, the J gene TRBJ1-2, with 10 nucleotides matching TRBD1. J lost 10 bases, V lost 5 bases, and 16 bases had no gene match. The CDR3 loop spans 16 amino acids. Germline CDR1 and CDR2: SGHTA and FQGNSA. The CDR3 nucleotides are TGTGCCAGCAGCCGATCAGTCGCCGGGACAGGGGATGACTACACCTTC. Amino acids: CASSRSVAGTGDDYTF.

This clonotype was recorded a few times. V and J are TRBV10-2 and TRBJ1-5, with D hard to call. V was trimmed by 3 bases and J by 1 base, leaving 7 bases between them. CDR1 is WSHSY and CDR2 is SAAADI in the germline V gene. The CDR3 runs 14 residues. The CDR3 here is CASSEGSSNQPQHF. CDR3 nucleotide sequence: TGCGCCAGCAGTGAAGGGAGCAGCAATCAGCCCCAGCATTTT.

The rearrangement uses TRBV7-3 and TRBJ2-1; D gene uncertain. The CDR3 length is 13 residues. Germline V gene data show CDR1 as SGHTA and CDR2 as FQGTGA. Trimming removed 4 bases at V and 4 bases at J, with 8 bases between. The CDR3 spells CASSSFQYNEQFF. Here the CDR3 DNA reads TGTGCCAGCAGCTCCTTTCAGTACAATGAGCAGTTCTTC.

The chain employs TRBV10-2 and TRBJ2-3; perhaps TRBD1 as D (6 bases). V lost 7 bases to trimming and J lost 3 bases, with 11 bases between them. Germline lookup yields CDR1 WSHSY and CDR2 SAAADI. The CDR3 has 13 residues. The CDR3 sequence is CASKTGLTDTQYF. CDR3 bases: TGCGCCAGCAAAACAGGGCTTACAGATACGCAGTATTTT.

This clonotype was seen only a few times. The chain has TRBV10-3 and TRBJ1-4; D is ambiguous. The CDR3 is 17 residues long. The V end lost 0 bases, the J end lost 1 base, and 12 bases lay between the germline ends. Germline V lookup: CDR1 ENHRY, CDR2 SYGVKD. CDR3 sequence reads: CAISESAYRGTNEKLFF. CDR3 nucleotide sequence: TGTGCCATCAGTGAGTCGGCCTACCGTGGAACTAATGAAAAACTGTTTTTT.

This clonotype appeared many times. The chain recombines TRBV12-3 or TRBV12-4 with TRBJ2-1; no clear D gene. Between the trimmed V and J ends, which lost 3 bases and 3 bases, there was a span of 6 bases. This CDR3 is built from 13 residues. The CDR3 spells CASSFGIYNEQFF. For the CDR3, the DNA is TGTGCCAGCAGTTTTGGGATCTACAATGAGCAGTTCTTC.

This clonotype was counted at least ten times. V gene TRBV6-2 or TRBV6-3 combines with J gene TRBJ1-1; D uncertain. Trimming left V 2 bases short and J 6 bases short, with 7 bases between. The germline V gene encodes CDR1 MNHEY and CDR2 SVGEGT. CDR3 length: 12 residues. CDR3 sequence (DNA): TGTGCCAGCAGTTACCCCCCCCCTGAAGCTTTCTTT. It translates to CASSYPPPEAFF.

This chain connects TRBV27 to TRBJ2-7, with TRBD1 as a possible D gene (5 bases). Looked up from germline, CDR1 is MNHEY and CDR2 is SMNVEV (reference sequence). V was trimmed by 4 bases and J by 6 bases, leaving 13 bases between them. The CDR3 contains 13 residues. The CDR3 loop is CASSWGQGSEQYF. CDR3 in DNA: TGTGCCAGCAGTTGGGGCCAGGGTTCCGAGCAGTACTTC.

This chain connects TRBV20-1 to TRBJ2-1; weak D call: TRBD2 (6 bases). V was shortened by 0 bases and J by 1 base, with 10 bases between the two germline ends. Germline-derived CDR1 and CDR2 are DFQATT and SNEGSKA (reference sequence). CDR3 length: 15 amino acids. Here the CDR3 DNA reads TGCAGTGCTAGAGAAGTAGCGGATTCCTACAATGAGCAGTTCTTC. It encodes CSAREVADSYNEQFF.

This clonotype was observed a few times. CDR3 bases: TGTGCCAGCAGCCCCCGGACAGGAATAGGCAAAAACATTCAGTACTTC. Its protein product is CASSPRTGIGKNIQYF. The gene calls are TRBV7-9 and TRBJ2-4, with 7 bases fitting TRBD1. Germline CDR1 is SEHNR and CDR2 is FQNEAQ (reference sequence). V shed 5 bases, J shed 3 bases, and the junction held 10 bases outside the gene matches. This CDR3 contains 16 residues.

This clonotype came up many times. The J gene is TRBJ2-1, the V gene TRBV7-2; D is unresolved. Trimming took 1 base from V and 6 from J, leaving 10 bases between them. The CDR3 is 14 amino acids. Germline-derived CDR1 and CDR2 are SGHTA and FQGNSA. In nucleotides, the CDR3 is TGTGCCAGCAGCTTAGTGTCTAGTCGCAATGAGCAGTTCTTC. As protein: CASSLVSSRNEQFF.

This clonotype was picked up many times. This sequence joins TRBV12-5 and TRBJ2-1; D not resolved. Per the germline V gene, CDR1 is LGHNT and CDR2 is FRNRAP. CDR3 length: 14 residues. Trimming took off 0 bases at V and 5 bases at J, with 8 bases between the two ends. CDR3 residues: CASGLVVTNNEQFF. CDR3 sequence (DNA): TGTGCTAGTGGTTTGGTAGTCACTAACAATGAGCAGTTCTTC. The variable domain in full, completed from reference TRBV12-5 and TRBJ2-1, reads DARVTQTPRHKVTEMGQEVTMRCQPILGHNTVFWYRQTMMQGLELLAYFRNRAPLDDSGMPKDRFSAEMPDATLATLKIQPSEPRDSAVYFCASGLVVTNNEQFFGPGTRLTVL.

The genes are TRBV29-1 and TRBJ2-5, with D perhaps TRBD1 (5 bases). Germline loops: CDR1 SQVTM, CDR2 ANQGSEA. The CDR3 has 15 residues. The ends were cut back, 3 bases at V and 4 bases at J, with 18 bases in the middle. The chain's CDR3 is CSVDDGSQGRETQYF. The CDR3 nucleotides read TGCAGCGTTGACGATGGGTCGCAGGGCAGAGAGACCCAGTACTTC.

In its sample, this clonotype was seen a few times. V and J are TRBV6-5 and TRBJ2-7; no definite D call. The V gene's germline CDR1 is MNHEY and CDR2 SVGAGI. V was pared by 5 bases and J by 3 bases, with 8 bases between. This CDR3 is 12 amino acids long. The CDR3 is CASSPNHYEQYF. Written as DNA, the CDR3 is TGTGCCAGCAGTCCTAACCACTACGAGCAGTACTTC.

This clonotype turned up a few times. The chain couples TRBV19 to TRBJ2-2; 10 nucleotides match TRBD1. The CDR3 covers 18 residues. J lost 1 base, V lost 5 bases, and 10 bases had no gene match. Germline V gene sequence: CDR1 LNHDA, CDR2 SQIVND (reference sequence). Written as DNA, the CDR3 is TGTGCCAGTAGTCCGGACAGGGGGTCCCTTTGGAACACCGGGGAGCTGTTTTTT. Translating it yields CASSPDRGSLWNTGELFF.

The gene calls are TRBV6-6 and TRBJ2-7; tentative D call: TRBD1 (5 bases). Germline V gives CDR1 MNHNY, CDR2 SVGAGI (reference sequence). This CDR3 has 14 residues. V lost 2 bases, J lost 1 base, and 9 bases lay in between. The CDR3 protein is CASSYGAESYEQYF. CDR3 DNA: TGTGCCAGCAGTTACGGGGCAGAGTCCTACGAGCAGTACTTC.

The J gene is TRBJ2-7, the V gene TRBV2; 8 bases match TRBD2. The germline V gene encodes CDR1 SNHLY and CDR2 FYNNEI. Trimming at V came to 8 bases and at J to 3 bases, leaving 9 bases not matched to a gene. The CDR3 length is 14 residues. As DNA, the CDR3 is TGTGCCAGCGCTGAGGTAGCGGGGTTCTACGAGCAGTACTTC. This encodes CASAEVAGFYEQYF.

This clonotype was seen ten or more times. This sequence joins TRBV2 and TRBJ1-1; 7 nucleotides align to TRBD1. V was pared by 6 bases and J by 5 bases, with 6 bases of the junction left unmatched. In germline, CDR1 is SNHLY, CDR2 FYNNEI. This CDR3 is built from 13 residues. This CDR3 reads CASSELTGTEAFF. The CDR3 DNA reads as TGTGCCAGCAGCGAGCTGACAGGGACTGAAGCTTTCTTT.

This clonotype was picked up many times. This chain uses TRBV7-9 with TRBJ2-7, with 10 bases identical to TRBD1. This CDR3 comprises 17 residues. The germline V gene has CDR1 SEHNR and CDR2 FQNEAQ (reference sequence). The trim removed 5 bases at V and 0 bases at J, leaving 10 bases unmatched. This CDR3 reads CASSPRPGTGASYEQYF. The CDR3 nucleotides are TGTGCCAGCAGCCCCCGCCCCGGGACAGGGGCCTCCTACGAGCAGTACTTC.

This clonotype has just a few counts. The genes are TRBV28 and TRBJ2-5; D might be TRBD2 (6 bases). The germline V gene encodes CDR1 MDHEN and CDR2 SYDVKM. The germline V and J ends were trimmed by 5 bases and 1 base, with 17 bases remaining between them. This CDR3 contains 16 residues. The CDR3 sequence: CASSDFQGLIQETQYF. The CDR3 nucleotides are TGTGCCAGCAGTGACTTTCAGGGACTGATCCAAGAGACCCAGTACTTC.